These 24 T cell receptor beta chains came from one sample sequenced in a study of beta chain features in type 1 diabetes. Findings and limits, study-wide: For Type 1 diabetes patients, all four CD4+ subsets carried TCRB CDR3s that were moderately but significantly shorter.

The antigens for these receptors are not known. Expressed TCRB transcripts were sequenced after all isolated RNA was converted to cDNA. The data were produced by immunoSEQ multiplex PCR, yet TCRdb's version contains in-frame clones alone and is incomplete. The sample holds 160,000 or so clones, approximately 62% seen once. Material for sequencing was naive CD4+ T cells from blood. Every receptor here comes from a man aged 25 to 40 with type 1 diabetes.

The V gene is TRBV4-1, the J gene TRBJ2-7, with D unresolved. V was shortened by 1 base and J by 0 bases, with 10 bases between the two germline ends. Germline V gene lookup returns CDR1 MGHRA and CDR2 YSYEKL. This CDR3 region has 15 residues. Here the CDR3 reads CASSQGEHVSYEQYF. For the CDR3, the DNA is TGCGCCAGCAGCCAAGGGGAACACGTCTCCTACGAGCAGTACTTC.

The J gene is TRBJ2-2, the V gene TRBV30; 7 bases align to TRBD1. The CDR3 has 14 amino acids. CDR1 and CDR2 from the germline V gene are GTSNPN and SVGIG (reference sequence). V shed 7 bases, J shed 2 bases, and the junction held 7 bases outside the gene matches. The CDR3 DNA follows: TGTGCCTCCGACAGGGATAGTAACACCGGGGAGCTGTTTTTT. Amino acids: CASDRDSNTGELFF.

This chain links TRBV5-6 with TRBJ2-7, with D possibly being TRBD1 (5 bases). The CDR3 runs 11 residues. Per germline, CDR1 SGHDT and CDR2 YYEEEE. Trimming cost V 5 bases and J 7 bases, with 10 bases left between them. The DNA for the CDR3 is TGTGCCAGCAGTGTTTCAGGGGAGCAGTACTTC. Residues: CASSVSGEQYF.

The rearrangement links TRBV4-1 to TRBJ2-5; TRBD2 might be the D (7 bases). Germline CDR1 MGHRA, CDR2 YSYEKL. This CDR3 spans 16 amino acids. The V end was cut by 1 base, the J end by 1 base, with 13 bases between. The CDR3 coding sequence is TGCGCCAGCAGCCAAGGCGCGGGGGCGACCCAAGAGACCCAGTACTTC. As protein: CASSQGAGATQETQYF.

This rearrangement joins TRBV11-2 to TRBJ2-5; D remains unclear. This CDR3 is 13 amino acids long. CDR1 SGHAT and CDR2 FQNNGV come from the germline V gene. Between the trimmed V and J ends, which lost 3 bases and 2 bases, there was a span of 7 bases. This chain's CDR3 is CASSLLQQETQYF. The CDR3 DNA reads TGTGCCAGCAGCTTGTTACAGCAAGAGACCCAGTACTTC.

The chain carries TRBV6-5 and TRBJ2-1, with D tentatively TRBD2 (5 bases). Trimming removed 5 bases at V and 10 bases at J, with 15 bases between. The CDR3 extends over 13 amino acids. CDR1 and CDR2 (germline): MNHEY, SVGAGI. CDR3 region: CASSGSVMGEQFF. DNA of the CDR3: TGTGCCAGCAGTGGTAGCGTAATGGGGGAGCAGTTCTTC.

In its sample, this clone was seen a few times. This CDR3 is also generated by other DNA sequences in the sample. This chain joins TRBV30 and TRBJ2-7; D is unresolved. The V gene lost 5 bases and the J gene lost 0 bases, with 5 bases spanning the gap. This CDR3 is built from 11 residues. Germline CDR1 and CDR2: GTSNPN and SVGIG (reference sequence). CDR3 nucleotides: TGTGCCTGGTCGGGCTCCTACGAGCAGTACTTC. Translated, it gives CAWSGSYEQYF.

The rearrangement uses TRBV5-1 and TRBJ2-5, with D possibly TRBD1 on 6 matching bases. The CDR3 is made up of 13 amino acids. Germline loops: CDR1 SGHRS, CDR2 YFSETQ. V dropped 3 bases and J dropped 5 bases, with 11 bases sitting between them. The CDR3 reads CASSSTGTETQYF. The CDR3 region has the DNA TGCGCCAGCAGCTCCACAGGGACGGAGACCCAGTACTTC.

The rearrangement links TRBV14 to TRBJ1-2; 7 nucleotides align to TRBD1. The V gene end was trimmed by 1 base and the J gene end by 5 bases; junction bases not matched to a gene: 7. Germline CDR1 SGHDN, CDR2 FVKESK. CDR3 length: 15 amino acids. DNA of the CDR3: TGTGCCAGCAGCCAAGTAAGAGGGACAGCGTATGGCTACACCTTC. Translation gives CASSQVRGTAYGYTF.

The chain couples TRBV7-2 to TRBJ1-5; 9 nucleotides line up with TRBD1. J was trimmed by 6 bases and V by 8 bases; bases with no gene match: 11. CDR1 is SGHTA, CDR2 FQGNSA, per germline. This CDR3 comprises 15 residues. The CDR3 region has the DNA TGTGCCAGCGCTTTGGAGACAGGGGGTTTTCAGCCCCAGCATTTT. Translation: CASALETGGFQPQHF. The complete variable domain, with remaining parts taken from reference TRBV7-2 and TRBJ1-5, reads GAGVSQSPSNKVTEKGKDVELRCDPISGHTALYWYRQSLGQGLEFLIYFQGNSAPDKSGLPSDRFSAERTGGSVSTLTIQRTQQEDSAVYLCASALETGGFQPQHFGDGTRLSIL.

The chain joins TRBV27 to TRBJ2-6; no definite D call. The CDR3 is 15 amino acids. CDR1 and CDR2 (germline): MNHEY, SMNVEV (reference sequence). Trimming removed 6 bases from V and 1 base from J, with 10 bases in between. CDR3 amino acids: CASRATRSGANVLTF. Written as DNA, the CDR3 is TGTGCCAGCAGGGCCACCCGGTCTGGGGCCAACGTCCTGACTTTC.

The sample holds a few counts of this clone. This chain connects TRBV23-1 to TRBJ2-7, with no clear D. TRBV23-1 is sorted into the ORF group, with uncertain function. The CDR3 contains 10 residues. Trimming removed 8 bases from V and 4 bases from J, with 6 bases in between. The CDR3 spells CASFGYEQYF. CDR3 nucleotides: TGCGCCAGCTTCGGGTACGAGCAGTACTTC.

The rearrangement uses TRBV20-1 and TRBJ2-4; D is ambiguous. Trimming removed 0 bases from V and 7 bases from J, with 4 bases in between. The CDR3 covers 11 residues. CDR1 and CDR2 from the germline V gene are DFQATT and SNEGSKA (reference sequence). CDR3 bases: TGCAGTGCTAGAGATCCGAACATTCAGTACTTC. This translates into CSARDPNIQYF.

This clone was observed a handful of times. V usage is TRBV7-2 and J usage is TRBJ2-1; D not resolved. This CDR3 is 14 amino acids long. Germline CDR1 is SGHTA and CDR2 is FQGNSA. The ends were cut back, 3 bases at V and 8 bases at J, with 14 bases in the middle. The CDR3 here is CASSLGLGVDEQFF. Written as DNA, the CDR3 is TGTGCCAGCAGCTTGGGTCTCGGCGTCGATGAGCAGTTCTTC.

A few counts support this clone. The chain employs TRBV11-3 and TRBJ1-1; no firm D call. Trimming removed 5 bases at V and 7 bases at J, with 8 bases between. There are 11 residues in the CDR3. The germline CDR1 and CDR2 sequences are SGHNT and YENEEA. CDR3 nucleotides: TGTGCCAGCAGCGGTAACGGTGAAGCTTTCTTT. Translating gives CASSGNGEAFF.

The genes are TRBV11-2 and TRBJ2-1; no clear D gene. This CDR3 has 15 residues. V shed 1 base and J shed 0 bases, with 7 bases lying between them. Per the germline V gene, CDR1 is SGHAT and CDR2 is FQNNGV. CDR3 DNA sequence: TGTGCCAGCAGCTTAGGAATGAGCTCCTACAATGAGCAGTTCTTC. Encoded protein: CASSLGMSSYNEQFF.

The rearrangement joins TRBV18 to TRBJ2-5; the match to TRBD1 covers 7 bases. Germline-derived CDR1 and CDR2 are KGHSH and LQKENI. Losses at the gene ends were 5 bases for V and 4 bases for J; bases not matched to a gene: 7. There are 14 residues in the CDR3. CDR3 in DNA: TGTGCCAGCTCAGCTGGACAGGATCGAGAGACCCAGTACTTC. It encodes CASSAGQDRETQYF.

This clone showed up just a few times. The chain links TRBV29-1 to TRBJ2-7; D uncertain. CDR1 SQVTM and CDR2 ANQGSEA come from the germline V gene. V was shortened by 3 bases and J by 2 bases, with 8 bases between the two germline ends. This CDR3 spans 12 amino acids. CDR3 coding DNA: TGCAGCGTTGAGGACGGAACCTACGAGCAGTACTTC. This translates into CSVEDGTYEQYF.

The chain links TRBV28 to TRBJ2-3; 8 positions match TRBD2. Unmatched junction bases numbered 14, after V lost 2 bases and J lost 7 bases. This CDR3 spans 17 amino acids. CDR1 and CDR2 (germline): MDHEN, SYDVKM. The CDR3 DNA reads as TGTGCCAGCAGTTTAATCGCACCGGGGGGGGCCGGATATACGCAGTATTTT. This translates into CASSLIAPGGAGYTQYF.

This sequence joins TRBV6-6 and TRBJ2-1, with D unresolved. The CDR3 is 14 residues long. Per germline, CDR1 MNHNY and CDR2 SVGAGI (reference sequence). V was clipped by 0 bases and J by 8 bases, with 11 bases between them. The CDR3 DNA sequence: TGTGCCAGCAGTTACTCGATAAGGGAATATGAGCAGTTCTTC. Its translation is CASSYSIREYEQFF.

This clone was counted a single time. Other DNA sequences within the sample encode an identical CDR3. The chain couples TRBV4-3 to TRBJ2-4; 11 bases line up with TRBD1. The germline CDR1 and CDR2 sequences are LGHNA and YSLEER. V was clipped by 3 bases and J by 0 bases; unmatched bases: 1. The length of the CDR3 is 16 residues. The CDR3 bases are TGCGCCAGCAGCCAGGACAGGGGGCTAGCCAAAAACATTCAGTACTTC. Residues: CASSQDRGLAKNIQYF.

The DNA for the CDR3 is TGTGCCAGCAGCTCCGGGGCAGGGCTCACAGATACGCAGTATTTT. It translates to CASSSGAGLTDTQYF. The V call is TRBV6-6, the J call TRBJ2-3, with D perhaps matching TRBD1 or TRBD2 (5 bases each). This CDR3 comprises 15 residues. V was shortened by 6 bases and J by 2 bases, with 15 bases between the two germline ends. Germline loops: CDR1 MNHNY, CDR2 SVGAGI (reference sequence).

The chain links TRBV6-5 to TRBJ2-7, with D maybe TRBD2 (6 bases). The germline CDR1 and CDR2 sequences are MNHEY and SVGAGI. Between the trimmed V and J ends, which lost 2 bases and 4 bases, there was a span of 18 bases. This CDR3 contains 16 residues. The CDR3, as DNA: TGTGCCAGCAGTTACGAGCGGGTTCCGAAATCGTACGAGCAGTACTTC. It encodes CASSYERVPKSYEQYF.

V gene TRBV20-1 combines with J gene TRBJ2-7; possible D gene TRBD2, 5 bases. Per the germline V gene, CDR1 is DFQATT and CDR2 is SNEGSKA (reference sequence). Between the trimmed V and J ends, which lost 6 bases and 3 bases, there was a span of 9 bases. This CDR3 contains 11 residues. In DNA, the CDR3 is TGCAGTGCATTACGGGGCTACGAGCAGTACTTC. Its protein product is CSALRGYEQYF.